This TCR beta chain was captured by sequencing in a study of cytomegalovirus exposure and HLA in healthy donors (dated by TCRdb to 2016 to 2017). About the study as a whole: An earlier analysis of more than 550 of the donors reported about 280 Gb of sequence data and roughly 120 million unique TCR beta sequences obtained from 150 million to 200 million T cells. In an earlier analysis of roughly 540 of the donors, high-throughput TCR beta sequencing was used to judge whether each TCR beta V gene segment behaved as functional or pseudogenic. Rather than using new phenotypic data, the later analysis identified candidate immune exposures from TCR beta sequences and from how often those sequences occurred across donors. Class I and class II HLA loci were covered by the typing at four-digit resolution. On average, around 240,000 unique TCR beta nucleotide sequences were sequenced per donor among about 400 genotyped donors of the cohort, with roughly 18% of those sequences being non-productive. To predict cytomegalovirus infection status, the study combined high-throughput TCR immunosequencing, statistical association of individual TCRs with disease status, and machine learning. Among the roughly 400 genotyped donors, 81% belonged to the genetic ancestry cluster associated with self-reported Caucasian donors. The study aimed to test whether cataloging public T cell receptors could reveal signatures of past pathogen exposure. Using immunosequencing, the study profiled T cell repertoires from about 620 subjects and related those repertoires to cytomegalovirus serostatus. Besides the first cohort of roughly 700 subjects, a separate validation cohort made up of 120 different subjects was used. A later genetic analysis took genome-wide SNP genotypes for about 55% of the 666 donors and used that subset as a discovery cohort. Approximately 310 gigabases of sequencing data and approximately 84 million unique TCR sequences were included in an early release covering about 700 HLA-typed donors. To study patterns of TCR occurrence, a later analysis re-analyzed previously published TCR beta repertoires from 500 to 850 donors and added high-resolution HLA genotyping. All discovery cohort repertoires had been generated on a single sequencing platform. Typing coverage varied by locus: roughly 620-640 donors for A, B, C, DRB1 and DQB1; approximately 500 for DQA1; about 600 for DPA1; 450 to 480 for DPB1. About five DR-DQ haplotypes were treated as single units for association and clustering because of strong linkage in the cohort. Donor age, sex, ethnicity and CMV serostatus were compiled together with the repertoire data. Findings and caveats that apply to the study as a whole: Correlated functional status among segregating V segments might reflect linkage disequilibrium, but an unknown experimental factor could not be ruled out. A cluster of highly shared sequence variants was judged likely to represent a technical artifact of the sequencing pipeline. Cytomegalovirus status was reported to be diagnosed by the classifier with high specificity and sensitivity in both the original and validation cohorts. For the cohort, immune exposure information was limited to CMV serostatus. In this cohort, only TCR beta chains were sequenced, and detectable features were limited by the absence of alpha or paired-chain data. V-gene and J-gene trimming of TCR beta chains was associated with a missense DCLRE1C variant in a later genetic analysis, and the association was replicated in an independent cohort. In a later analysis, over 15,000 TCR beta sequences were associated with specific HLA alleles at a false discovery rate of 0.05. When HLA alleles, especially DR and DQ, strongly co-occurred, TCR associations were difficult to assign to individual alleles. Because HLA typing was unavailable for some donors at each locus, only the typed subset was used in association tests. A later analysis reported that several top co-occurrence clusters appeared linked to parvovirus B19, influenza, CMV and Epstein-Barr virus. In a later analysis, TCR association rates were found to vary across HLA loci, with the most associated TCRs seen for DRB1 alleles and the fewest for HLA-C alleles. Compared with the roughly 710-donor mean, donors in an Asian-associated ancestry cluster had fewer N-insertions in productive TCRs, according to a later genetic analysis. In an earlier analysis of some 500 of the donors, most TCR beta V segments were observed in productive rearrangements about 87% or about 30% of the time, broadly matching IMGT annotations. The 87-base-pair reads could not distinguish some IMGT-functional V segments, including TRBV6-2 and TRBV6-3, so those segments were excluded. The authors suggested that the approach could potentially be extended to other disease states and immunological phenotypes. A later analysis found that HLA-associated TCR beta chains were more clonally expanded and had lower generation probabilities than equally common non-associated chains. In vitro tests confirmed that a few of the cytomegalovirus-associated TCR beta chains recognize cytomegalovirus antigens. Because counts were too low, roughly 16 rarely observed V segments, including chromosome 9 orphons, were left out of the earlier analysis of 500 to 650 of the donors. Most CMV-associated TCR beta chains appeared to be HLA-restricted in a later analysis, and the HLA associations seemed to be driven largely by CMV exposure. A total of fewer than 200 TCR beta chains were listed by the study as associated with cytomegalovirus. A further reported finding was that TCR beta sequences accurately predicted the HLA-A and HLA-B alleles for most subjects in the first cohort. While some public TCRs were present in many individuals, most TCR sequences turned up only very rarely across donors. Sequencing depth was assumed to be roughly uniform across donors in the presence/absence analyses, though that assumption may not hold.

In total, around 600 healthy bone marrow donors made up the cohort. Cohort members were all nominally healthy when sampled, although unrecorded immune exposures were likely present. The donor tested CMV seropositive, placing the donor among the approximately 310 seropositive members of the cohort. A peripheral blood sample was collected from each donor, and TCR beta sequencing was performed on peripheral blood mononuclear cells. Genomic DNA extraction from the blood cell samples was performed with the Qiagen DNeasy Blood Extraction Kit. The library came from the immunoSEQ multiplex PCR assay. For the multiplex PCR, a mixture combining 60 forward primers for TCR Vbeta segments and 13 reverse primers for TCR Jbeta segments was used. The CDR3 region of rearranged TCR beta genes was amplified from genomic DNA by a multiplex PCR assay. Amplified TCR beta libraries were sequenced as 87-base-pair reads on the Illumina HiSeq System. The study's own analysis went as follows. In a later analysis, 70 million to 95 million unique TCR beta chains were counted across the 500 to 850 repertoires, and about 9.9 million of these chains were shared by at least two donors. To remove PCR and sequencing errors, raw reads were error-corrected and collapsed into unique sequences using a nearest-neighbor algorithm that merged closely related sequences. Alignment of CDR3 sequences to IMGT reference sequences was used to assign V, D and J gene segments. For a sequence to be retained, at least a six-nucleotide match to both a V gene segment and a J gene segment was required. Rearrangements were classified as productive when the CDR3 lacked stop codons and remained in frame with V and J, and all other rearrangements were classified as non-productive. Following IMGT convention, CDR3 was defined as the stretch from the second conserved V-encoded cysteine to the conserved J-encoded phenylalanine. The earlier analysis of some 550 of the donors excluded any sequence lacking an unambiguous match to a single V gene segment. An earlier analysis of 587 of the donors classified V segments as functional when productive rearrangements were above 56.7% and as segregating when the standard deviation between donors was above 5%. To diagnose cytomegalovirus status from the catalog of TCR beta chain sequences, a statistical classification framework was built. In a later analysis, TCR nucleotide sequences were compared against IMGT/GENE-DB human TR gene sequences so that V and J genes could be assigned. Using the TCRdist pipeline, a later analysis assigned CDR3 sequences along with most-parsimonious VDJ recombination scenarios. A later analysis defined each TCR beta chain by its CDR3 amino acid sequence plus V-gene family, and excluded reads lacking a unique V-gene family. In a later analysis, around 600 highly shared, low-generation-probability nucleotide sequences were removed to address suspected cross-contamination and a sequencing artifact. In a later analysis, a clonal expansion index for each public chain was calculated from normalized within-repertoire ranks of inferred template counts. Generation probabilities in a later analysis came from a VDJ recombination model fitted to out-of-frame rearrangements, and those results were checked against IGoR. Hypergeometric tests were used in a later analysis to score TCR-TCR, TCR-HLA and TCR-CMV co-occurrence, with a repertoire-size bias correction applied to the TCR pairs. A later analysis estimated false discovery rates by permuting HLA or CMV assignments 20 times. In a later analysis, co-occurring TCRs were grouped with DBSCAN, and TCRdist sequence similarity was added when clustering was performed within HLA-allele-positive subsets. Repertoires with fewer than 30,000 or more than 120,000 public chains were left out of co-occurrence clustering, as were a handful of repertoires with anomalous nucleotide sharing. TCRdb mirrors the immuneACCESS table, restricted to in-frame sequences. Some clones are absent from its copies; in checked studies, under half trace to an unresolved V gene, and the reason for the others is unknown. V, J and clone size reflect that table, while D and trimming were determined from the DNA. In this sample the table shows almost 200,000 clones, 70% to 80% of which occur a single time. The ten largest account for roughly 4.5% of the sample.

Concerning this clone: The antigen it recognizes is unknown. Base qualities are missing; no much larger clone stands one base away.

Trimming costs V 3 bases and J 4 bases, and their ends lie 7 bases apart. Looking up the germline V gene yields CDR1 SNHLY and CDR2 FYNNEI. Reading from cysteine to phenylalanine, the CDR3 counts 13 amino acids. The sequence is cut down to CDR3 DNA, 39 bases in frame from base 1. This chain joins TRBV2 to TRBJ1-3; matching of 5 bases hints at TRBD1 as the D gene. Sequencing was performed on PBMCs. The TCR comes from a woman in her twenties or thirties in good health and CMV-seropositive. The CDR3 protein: CASSEGLGNTIYF. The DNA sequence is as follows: TGTGCCAGCAGTGAGGGGCTCGGAAACACCATATATTTT.